The 30 T cell receptor beta chains below were found in one sample sequenced in a study of tumor-infiltrating lymphocytes in localized non-small cell lung cancer (dated by TCRdb to about 2021). The protocol used for the library was the immunoSEQ multiplex PCR assay. In TCRdb, the immuneACCESS table is reduced to in-frame sequences with V and J assigned. These tables do not hold every clone; where another copy was compared, an unresolved V gene accounts for under half, and the others remain unexplained. This sample comprises approximately 12,000 clones, around 64% of them detected only once. Approximately 9.9% of the sample is held by the ten biggest clonotypes. Sequenced: uninvolved lung tissue not adjacent to the tumor. The receptors were gathered from a human donor with non-small cell lung cancer.

V usage is TRBV5-6 and J usage is TRBJ1-2; D not certain. The CDR3 is 11 residues long. Germline V CDR1 and CDR2: SGHDT, YYEEEE. The ends were cut back, 2 bases at V and 3 bases at J, with 2 bases in the middle. CDR3 loop: CASSFHYGYTF. The CDR3 DNA follows: TGTGCCAGCAGCTTCCACTATGGCTACACCTTC.

The chain is built from TRBV5-4 and TRBJ2-7; TRBD1 matches 8 bases. The CDR3 spans 13 residues. Germline CDR1 and CDR2: SGHNT and YYREEE (reference sequence). Losses at the gene ends were 3 bases for V and 7 bases for J; bases not matched to a gene: 6. CDR3 sequence: CASSSRQGMEQYF. The CDR3 DNA reads TGTGCCAGCAGCTCTCGACAGGGGATGGAGCAGTACTTC.

This clone showed up just once. The gene calls are TRBV11-2 and TRBJ2-7; no clear D gene. CDR3 length: 13 residues. The germline CDR1 and CDR2 sequences are SGHAT and FQNNGV. Trimming took 0 bases from V and 6 from J, leaving 9 bases between them. The chain's CDR3 is CASSLDPRAEQYF. The CDR3 bases are TGTGCCAGCAGCTTAGATCCCAGAGCCGAGCAGTACTTC.

In this sample, this clone turned up once. V gene TRBV5-6 combines with J gene TRBJ1-1; D might be TRBD1 (5 bases). Germline loops: CDR1 SGHDT, CDR2 YYEEEE. CDR3 size: 12 residues. Trimming pared 4 bases from V and 11 bases from J, leaving 15 bases between. In DNA form, the CDR3 reads TGTGCCAGCAGCGGGGGTCGTGGGCGGGCTTTCTTT. It is translated as CASSGGRGRAFF.

This chain connects TRBV6-1 to TRBJ1-3; 8 bases map to TRBD1. J gave up 7 bases and V 5 bases, and 10 bases lay outside the gene matches. From germline, CDR1 is MNHNS and CDR2 SASEGT. This CDR3 is 15 amino acids long. The chain's CDR3 is CASSSIQGARNTIYF. As DNA, the CDR3 is TGTGCCAGCAGTAGTATCCAGGGGGCTAGGAACACCATATATTTT.

The rearrangement joins TRBV4-3 to TRBJ2-7, with D possibly being TRBD2 (6 bases). The germline gives CDR1 LGHNA, CDR2 YSLEER. This CDR3 contains 14 residues. Trimming pared 0 bases from V and 3 bases from J, leaving 9 bases between. In DNA form, the CDR3 reads TGCGCCAGCAGCCAAGATCCCGGGAGCTACGAGCAGTACTTC. Translating it yields CASSQDPGSYEQYF.

This clone was seen only once. The chain has TRBV28 and TRBJ2-3; a weak D match, TRBD2 (5 bases). There are 14 residues in the CDR3. Between the trimmed V and J ends, which lost 7 bases and 0 bases, there was a span of 11 bases. CDR1 and CDR2 (germline): MDHEN, SYDVKM. The chain's CDR3 is CASNSAPSTDTQYF. Written as DNA, the CDR3 is TGTGCCAGCAATAGCGCACCTAGCACAGATACGCAGTATTTT.

This clone came up a few times. V gene TRBV28 combines with J gene TRBJ2-7; either TRBD1 or TRBD2 may supply D (6 bases each). Germline-derived CDR1 and CDR2 are MDHEN and SYDVKM. V shed 5 bases and J shed 4 bases, with 15 bases lying between them. The CDR3 loop spans 14 amino acids. CDR3 nucleotides: TGTGCCAGCAGTCTTTCGGGGGCAAAATACGAGCAGTACTTC. Its translation: CASSLSGAKYEQYF.

V and J are TRBV2 and TRBJ2-7, with D perhaps matching TRBD2 (6 bases). V lost 6 bases and J lost 4, with 7 bases in between. CDR1 and CDR2 (germline): SNHLY, FYNNEI. There are 11 residues in the CDR3. CDR3 sequence (DNA): TGTGCCAGCAGGGAGGGATACGAGCAGTACTTC. It translates to CASREGYEQYF.

The chain carries TRBV20-1 and TRBJ2-2; D uncertain. The CDR3 spans 11 residues. V lost 1 base to trimming and J lost 8 bases, with 5 bases between them. From germline, CDR1 is DFQATT and CDR2 SNEGSKA (reference sequence). CDR3: CSARAYGELFF. The CDR3 DNA sequence: TGCAGTGCTAGAGCCTATGGGGAGCTGTTTTTT.

The chain uses TRBV11-2 and TRBJ2-1, with 8 bases matching TRBD2. Per germline, CDR1 SGHAT and CDR2 FQNNGV. V gave up 3 bases and J gave up 8 bases; unmatched junction bases: 6. CDR3 size: 14 residues. The CDR3 is CASSFMAGGDEQFF. The CDR3 DNA reads as TGTGCCAGCAGCTTTATGGCGGGGGGAGATGAGCAGTTCTTC.

By share, this clone ranks as medium-sized. The V call is TRBV7-6, the J call TRBJ2-3, with TRBD2 matching 8 bases. This CDR3 comprises 18 residues. Germline-derived CDR1 and CDR2 are SGHVS and FNYEAQ. Trimming cost V 0 bases and J 2 bases; bases outside gene matches: 10. The CDR3 coding sequence is TGTGCCAGCAGCTTAGCTCCGAGGACTAGCACTTACACAGATACGCAGTATTTT. This encodes CASSLAPRTSTYTDTQYF.

The rearrangement links TRBV11-2 to TRBJ2-3; maybe TRBD2 (5 bases). Germline CDR1 is SGHAT and CDR2 is FQNNGV. CDR3 length equals 14 residues. Trimming left V 1 base short and J 5 bases short, with 10 bases between. The CDR3 spells CASSLGLARDTQYF. The DNA of the CDR3 is TGTGCCAGCAGCTTAGGGCTAGCTAGAGATACGCAGTATTTT.

This clone was seen more than once but under ten times. The genes are TRBV5-4 and TRBJ1-1; 7 nucleotides line up with TRBD1. Germline loops: CDR1 SGHNT, CDR2 YYREEE (reference sequence). The CDR3 contains 13 residues. With V trimmed by 0 bases and J by 6 bases, 2 bases remained unmatched. The CDR3 DNA reads TGTGCCAGCAGCTTGGGTGACAGGGCTGAAGCTTTCTTT. Protein sequence: CASSLGDRAEAFF.

The rearrangement uses TRBV10-3 and TRBJ2-3; possibly TRBD1 for D (5 bases). Germline V gene sequence: CDR1 ENHRY, CDR2 SYGVKD. V was cut by 7 bases and J by 4 bases, with 12 bases left in between. The CDR3 sequence is 13 residues long. In nucleotides, the CDR3 is TGTGCCATCAAACAGGACACTGCAGATACGCAGTATTTT. It yields the protein CAIKQDTADTQYF.

The chain is built from TRBV15 and TRBJ2-7; 8 bases align to TRBD1. The ends lost 5 bases at V and 2 bases at J; junction bases unmatched: 5. Germline lookup yields CDR1 LNHNV and CDR2 YYDKDF (reference sequence). The CDR3 runs to 14 residues. The CDR3 DNA reads TGTGCCACCAGCGCGATACAGGGGGCCTACGAGCAGTACTTC. This translates into CATSAIQGAYEQYF. Complete variable domain (other parts from reference TRBV15 and TRBJ2-7): DAMVIQNPRYQVTQFGKPVTLSCSQTLNHNVMYWYQQKSSQAPKLLFHYYDKDFNNEADTPDNFQSRRPNTSFCFLDIRSPGLGDTAMYLCATSAIQGAYEQYFGPGTRLTVT.

Here the CDR3 DNA reads TGTGCCAGCAGTTTTAGTGGGGGGCAGCAGCCCCAGCATTTT. Translating it yields CASSFSGGQQPQHF. The J gene is TRBJ1-5, the V gene TRBV28; TRBD1 might be the D (6 bases). CDR1 is MDHEN, CDR2 SYDVKM, per germline. The CDR3 spans 14 residues. Trimming removed 3 bases from V and 7 bases from J, with 13 bases in between.

This clone was seen just once. The genes are TRBV7-2 and TRBJ2-7; TRBD1 matches 7 bases. CDR3 length: 15 residues. J lost 4 bases, V lost 5 bases, and 11 bases had no gene match. CDR1 SGHTA and CDR2 FQGNSA come from the germline V gene. The chain's CDR3 is CASSLHHRGQYEQYF. The CDR3 bases are TGTGCCAGCAGCCTCCACCACAGGGGACAATACGAGCAGTACTTC. Variable domain in full (rest from reference TRBV7-2 and TRBJ2-7): GAGVSQSPSNKVTEKGKDVELRCDPISGHTALYWYRQSLGQGLEFLIYFQGNSAPDKSGLPSDRFSAERTGGSVSTLTIQRTQQEDSAVYLCASSLHHRGQYEQYFGPGTRLTVT.

This clone was found a few times. The J gene is TRBJ2-2, the V gene TRBV5-4; 9 bases fit TRBD1. Germline V CDR1 and CDR2: SGHNT, YYREEE (reference sequence). V trimming: 4 bases; J trimming: 1 base; junction bases outside the gene matches: 2. CDR3 length: 15 amino acids. CDR3 loop: CASSPGQGNTGELFF. CDR3 DNA: TGTGCCAGCAGCCCGGGACAGGGGAACACCGGGGAGCTGTTTTTT.

The table lists this clone with a few counts. The chain uses TRBV4-1 and TRBJ1-1; D may be TRBD1 (5 bases). Looked up from germline, CDR1 is MGHRA and CDR2 is YSYEKL. Trimming took 4 bases from V and 2 from J, leaving 11 bases between them. There are 14 residues in the CDR3. The CDR3 reads CASSPEGANTEAFF. The CDR3 region has the DNA TGCGCCAGCAGCCCCGAAGGGGCCAACACTGAAGCTTTCTTT.

This clone appeared a few times. The chain joins TRBV25-1 to TRBJ1-1, with D unclear. The V gene lost 4 bases and the J gene lost 3 bases, with 12 bases spanning the gap. Germline V lookup: CDR1 MGHDK, CDR2 SYGVNS. The CDR3 is 14 amino acids. The CDR3 here is CASSGMGRDTEAFF. In DNA, the CDR3 is TGTGCCAGCAGTGGGATGGGGAGGGACACTGAAGCTTTCTTT.

V is TRBV7-2 and J is TRBJ1-1, with 9 positions matching TRBD1. Germline assignment: CDR1 SGHTA and CDR2 FQGNSA. J gave up 6 bases and V 2 bases, and 13 bases lay outside the gene matches. CDR3 length: 17 amino acids. CDR3 nucleotide sequence: TGTGCCAGCAGCTTAAGATGGGGACAGGGTCCGGATTCTGAAGCTTTCTTT. Translation gives CASSLRWGQGPDSEAFF.

This clone showed up just a few times. This chain uses TRBV18 with TRBJ1-2, with D possibly being TRBD1 (6 bases). CDR1 is KGHSH, CDR2 LQKENI, per germline. Deletions cut 3 bases from V and 4 bases from J, with 12 bases between. This CDR3 comprises 14 residues. CDR3 residues: CASSPSTGTYGYTF. The CDR3 DNA reads as TGTGCCAGCTCACCTTCAACAGGGACCTATGGCTACACCTTC.

The sample holds one count of this clone. The chain carries TRBV5-1 and TRBJ2-1; 7 nucleotides match TRBD1. Unmatched junction bases numbered 3, after V lost 0 bases and J lost 3 bases. There are 15 residues in the CDR3. Germline V CDR1 and CDR2: SGHRS, YFSETQ. This chain's CDR3 is CASSLVGDSYNEQFF. CDR3 nucleotides: TGCGCCAGCAGCTTGGTTGGGGACAGCTACAATGAGCAGTTCTTC. The complete variable domain, with remaining parts taken from reference TRBV5-1 and TRBJ2-1, reads KAGVTQTPRYLIKTRGQQVTLSCSPISGHRSVSWYQQTPGQGLQFLFEYFSETQRNKGNFPGRFSGRQFSNSRSEMNVSTLELGDSALYLCASSLVGDSYNEQFFGPGTRLTVL.

This clone was seen just once. A read error may explain this, as a much larger clone is one base away. Other DNA sequences within the sample encode an identical CDR3. The V gene is TRBV15, the J gene TRBJ1-1; D is undetermined. The length of the CDR3 is 13 residues. Germline V gene sequence: CDR1 LNHNV, CDR2 YYDKDF (reference sequence). V dropped 0 bases and J dropped 0 bases, with 2 bases sitting between them. This CDR3 is CATSRELNTEAFF. CDR3 nucleotides: TGTGCCACCAGCAGAGAGCTGAACACTGAAGCTTTCTTT.

This sequence joins TRBV5-1 and TRBJ2-7; D is undetermined. The germline V and J ends were trimmed by 4 bases and 1 base, with 12 bases remaining between them. The CDR3 contains 14 residues. Per germline, CDR1 SGHRS and CDR2 YFSETQ. This CDR3 is CASSLDVRSYEQYF. DNA of the CDR3: TGCGCCAGCAGCCTGGACGTGCGATCCTACGAGCAGTACTTC.

The chain recombines TRBV29-1 with TRBJ2-7; 9 bases match TRBD1. CDR3 size: 13 residues. V lost 6 bases, J lost 6 bases, and 9 bases stayed unmatched. Germline V gene lookup returns CDR1 SQVTM and CDR2 ANQGSEA. The CDR3 sequence: CSVQGQGRGEQYF. CDR3 DNA: TGCAGCGTCCAGGGACAGGGACGTGGCGAGCAGTACTTC.

The V call is TRBV9, the J call TRBJ2-3; D call uncertain. V gave up 0 bases and J gave up 2 bases, with 10 bases separating them. The CDR3 is 15 residues long. Germline CDR1 reads SGDLS; CDR2 reads YYNGEE. CDR3 sequence reads: CASSVVGLNTDTQYF. DNA of the CDR3: TGTGCCAGCAGCGTAGTAGGGCTAAACACAGATACGCAGTATTTT.

The CDR3 region has the DNA TGTGCCAGCAGCCAACGGAGGCCGGGAGGAGAGACCCAGTACTTC. Translated, it gives CASSQRRPGGETQYF. The V call is TRBV5-4, the J call TRBJ2-5, with 7 bases fitting TRBD2. Germline lookup yields CDR1 SGHNT and CDR2 YYREEE (reference sequence). The CDR3 is made up of 15 amino acids. After removal of 4 bases from V and 4 bases from J, the junction contained 10 bases not matched to a gene.

This clone has a single count. The chain couples TRBV30 to TRBJ2-3, with a weak D call TRBD1 (6 bases). CDR1 is GTSNPN and CDR2 is SVGIG in the germline V gene (reference sequence). This CDR3 contains 16 residues. V gave up 3 bases and J gave up 1 base, with 17 bases separating them. The CDR3 DNA follows: TGTGCCTGGAGCGATACAGGGAGTTTGGGCACAGATACGCAGTATTTT. This sequence encodes CAWSDTGSLGTDTQYF.